The 26 T cell receptor beta chains listed next were all sequenced from one sample in a study of identical twins. TCRdb fed the 5' RACE reads into MiXCR, producing one record per CDR3 protein. This sample has 460,000 or so distinct CDR3 sequences, with about 14% found just once. This sample was also put to use in a study of yellow fever vaccine responses in identical twins.

The sequenced sample was CD4+ T cells sorted from blood. These TCRs come from a woman aged 18-29 years in good health.

The rearrangement joins TRBV28 to TRBJ2-7, with D possibly being TRBD1 or TRBD2 (6 bases each). The CDR3 spans 13 residues. With 7 bases removed from V and 2 bases from J, the gap between germline ends came to 12 bases. Germline V CDR1 and CDR2: MDHEN, SYDVKM. CDR3 coding DNA: TGTGCCAGCATATCGGGGGCTCCCTACGAGCAGTACTTC. It translates to CASISGAPYEQYF.

The V call is TRBV6-1, the J call TRBJ2-7, with 7 bases aligning to TRBD1. The germline V gene encodes CDR1 MNHNS and CDR2 SASEGT. Trimming removed 6 bases from V and 2 bases from J; junction bases left unmatched: 10. CDR3 length equals 15 residues. As DNA, the CDR3 is TGTGCCAGCAGCCCGACAGGGATGCAAACCTACGAGCAGTACTTC. Protein: CASSPTGMQTYEQYF.

The chain uses TRBV5-1 and TRBJ1-1; 7 bases line up with TRBD1. The germline gives CDR1 SGHRS, CDR2 YFSETQ. The CDR3 has 13 residues. V was pared by 1 base and J by 5 bases, with 2 bases of the junction left unmatched. The CDR3 nucleotides are TGCGCCAGCAGCTTGCAGGGGGATACTGAAGCTTTCTTT. Its translation: CASSLQGDTEAFF.

The chain is built from TRBV2 and TRBJ2-7; a possible D gene is TRBD1 (5 bases). CDR1 SNHLY and CDR2 FYNNEI come from the germline V gene. Trimming removed 5 bases from V and 12 bases from J, with 14 bases in between. The CDR3 loop spans 11 amino acids. In nucleotides, the CDR3 is TGTGCCAGCAGTACCCAGCAGGGTTGGTACTTC. Its protein is CASSTQQGWYF.

This clonotype was counted many times. This chain uses TRBV15 with TRBJ2-1, with D maybe TRBD2 (6 bases). CDR3 length: 14 residues. V was cut by 3 bases and J by 4 bases, with 10 bases left in between. Looked up from germline, CDR1 is LNHNV and CDR2 is YYDKDF (reference sequence). In DNA form, the CDR3 reads TGTGCCACCAGCAGTGGGGAGGTTTACAATGAGCAGTTCTTC. Residues: CATSSGEVYNEQFF.

This clonotype was found a few times. The chain couples TRBV28 to TRBJ2-3, with 8 nucleotides matching TRBD2. From germline, CDR1 is MDHEN and CDR2 SYDVKM. Trimming at V came to 2 bases and at J to 6 bases, leaving 7 bases not matched to a gene. This CDR3 comprises 15 residues. CDR3 DNA sequence: TGTGCCAGCAGTTTAAGGTCGGGAGGGGGGGATACGCAGTATTTT. It yields the protein CASSLRSGGGDTQYF.

The sample holds a few counts of this clonotype. This chain joins TRBV12-3 or TRBV12-4 and TRBJ2-7, with 9 bases that match TRBD2. The CDR3 sequence is 14 residues long. V lost 5 bases, J lost 6 bases, and 8 bases stayed unmatched. As DNA, the CDR3 is TGTGCCAGCAGTCAGGGACTAGCAGTCAGCGAGCAGTACTTC. Encoded protein: CASSQGLAVSEQYF.

This clonotype turned up a few times. This chain links TRBV2 with TRBJ2-7; D is perhaps TRBD1 or TRBD2 (5 bases each). With 6 bases removed from V and 6 bases from J, the gap between germline ends came to 24 bases. Germline CDR1 and CDR2: SNHLY and FYNNEI. The CDR3 is 16 amino acids. This chain's CDR3 is CASRGVGGLVSGEQYF. CDR3 nucleotide sequence: TGTGCCAGCAGGGGAGTTGGGGGTCTAGTGTCGGGCGAGCAGTACTTC. The entire variable domain, with the rest obtained from reference TRBV2 and TRBJ2-7, is as follows: EPEVTQTPSHQVTQMGQEVILRCVPISNHLYFYWYRQILGQKVEFLVSFYNNEISEKSEIFDDQFSVERPDGSNFTLKIRSTKLEDSAMYFCASRGVGGLVSGEQYFGPGTRLTVT.

The chain uses TRBV20-1 and TRBJ1-1; 9 nucleotides line up with TRBD1. In germline, CDR1 is DFQATT, CDR2 SNEGSKA (reference sequence). There are 11 residues in the CDR3. Unmatched junction bases numbered 5, after V lost 6 bases and J lost 9 bases. CDR3 loop: CSALDRGKAFF. In DNA, the CDR3 is TGCAGTGCACTGGACAGGGGAAAAGCTTTCTTT.

The chain uses TRBV10-2 and TRBJ1-4; 7 bases line up with TRBD1. Germline CDR1 reads WSHSY; CDR2 reads SAAADI. The CDR3 loop spans 15 amino acids. V gave up 3 bases and J gave up 7 bases; unmatched junction bases: 8. CDR3 region: CASSDSGTEGEKLFF. The CDR3 bases are TGCGCCAGCAGTGATAGTGGGACAGAGGGTGAAAAACTGTTTTTT.

This clonotype appeared a few times. CDR3 residues: CASSFRGYQETQYF. Written as DNA, the CDR3 is TGTGCCAGCAGTTTCAGGGGTTATCAAGAGACCCAGTACTTC. The chain links TRBV12-3 or TRBV12-4 to TRBJ2-5; D is possibly TRBD1 (6 bases). The V and J ends lost 3 bases and 2 bases respectively, with 10 bases between them. There are 14 residues in the CDR3.

This clonotype was seen many times. CDR3 loop: CSAIGQDWDEQFF. For the CDR3, the DNA is TGCAGTGCTATTGGGCAGGACTGGGATGAGCAGTTCTTC. V gene TRBV20-1 combines with J gene TRBJ2-1, with D possibly TRBD2 on 5 matching bases. The V gene's germline CDR1 is DFQATT and CDR2 SNEGSKA (reference sequence). The CDR3 length is 13 residues. Trimming took 4 bases from V and 8 from J, leaving 15 bases between them.

In its sample, this clonotype was seen a few times. The chain couples TRBV10-3 to TRBJ2-7; no definite D call. Germline V gene lookup returns CDR1 ENHRY and CDR2 SYGVKD. The CDR3 length is 14 residues. With 3 bases removed from V and 3 bases from J, the gap between germline ends came to 12 bases. The CDR3 nucleotides read TGTGCCATCAGTGAAACGAACAGCCACTACGAGCAGTACTTC. This encodes CAISETNSHYEQYF.

V and J are TRBV29-1 and TRBJ1-4, with D perhaps TRBD1 (6 bases). In germline, CDR1 is SQVTM, CDR2 ANQGSEA. With 3 bases removed from V and 5 bases from J, the gap between germline ends came to 10 bases. This CDR3 is built from 13 residues. DNA for the CDR3: TGCAGCGTTGATTTGGGGACAAATGAAAAACTGTTTTTT. It encodes CSVDLGTNEKLFF.

This clonotype was detected only a few times. The chain employs TRBV12-3 or TRBV12-4 and TRBJ2-1; D is perhaps TRBD1 or TRBD2 (5 bases each). The CDR3 has 15 residues. The ends were cut back, 6 bases at V and 5 bases at J, with 17 bases in the middle. CDR3 nucleotides: TGTGCCAGCAGCCTGGGGACGCTCCGGGACAATGAGCAGTTCTTC. It yields the protein CASSLGTLRDNEQFF.

The chain joins TRBV12-3 or TRBV12-4 to TRBJ1-5; D gene unclear. The CDR3 is 14 residues long. V lost 3 bases to trimming and J lost 6 bases, with 12 bases between them. The CDR3 is CASSLAEGSQPQHF. Written as DNA, the CDR3 is TGTGCCAGCAGTTTGGCAGAGGGTAGTCAGCCCCAGCATTTT.

The chain links TRBV29-1 to TRBJ1-1, with D perhaps TRBD1 (5 bases). This CDR3 comprises 15 residues. V was cut by 6 bases and J by 1 base, with 18 bases left in between. Germline CDR1 and CDR2: SQVTM and ANQGSEA. The DNA of the CDR3 is TGCAGCGTGGACCGGGACGGAAGGTCGAACACTGAAGCTTTCTTT. As protein: CSVDRDGRSNTEAFF.

This clonotype was picked up a small number of times. V usage is TRBV28 and J usage is TRBJ2-2; possibly TRBD1 for D (6 bases). This CDR3 region has 17 residues. Trimming removed 3 bases from V and 2 bases from J, with 16 bases in between. CDR1 is MDHEN and CDR2 is SYDVKM in the germline V gene. CDR3 nucleotide sequence: TGTGCCAGCAGTTTTAGCCCCGGGACACTAAACACCGGGGAGCTGTTTTTT. Translating gives CASSFSPGTLNTGELFF. Full variable domain (rest looked up from reference TRBV28 and TRBJ2-2): DVKVTQSSRYLVKRTGEKVFLECVQDMDHENMFWYRQDPGLGLRLIYFSYDVKMKEKGDIPEGYSVSREKKERFSLILESASTNQTSMYLCASSFSPGTLNTGELFFGEGSRLTVL.

This clonotype was detected many times. The chain carries TRBV7-8 and TRBJ2-7; 11 bases fit TRBD2. The CDR3 is 15 amino acids. The V and J ends lost 1 base and 2 bases, in that order; junction bases with no gene match: 1. Per germline, CDR1 SGHVS and CDR2 FQNEAQ. This CDR3 is CASSLVSGGAYEQYF. The CDR3 DNA is TGTGCCAGCAGCTTAGTTAGCGGGGGGGCCTACGAGCAGTACTTC. The full variable domain, in which reference TRBV7-8 and TRBJ2-7 provide the parts outside the CDR3, is GAGVSQSPRYKVAKRGQDVALRCDPISGHVSLFWYQQALGQGPEFLTYFQNEAQLDKSGLPSDRFFAERPEGSVSTLKIQRTQQEDSAVYLCASSLVSGGAYEQYFGPGTRLTVT.

Only a few counts were recorded for this clonotype. The J gene is TRBJ2-1, the V gene TRBV2; TRBD2 matches at 8 bases. V trimming: 1 base; J trimming: 4 bases; junction bases outside the gene matches: 0. The CDR3 has 14 residues. Looked up from germline, CDR1 is SNHLY and CDR2 is FYNNEI. CDR3 sequence: CASSEGGRYNEQFF. The DNA of the CDR3 is TGTGCCAGCAGTGAAGGCGGGAGGTACAATGAGCAGTTCTTC.

The V gene is TRBV7-6, the J gene TRBJ2-7; 9 bases fit TRBD1. Unmatched junction bases numbered 14, after V lost 4 bases and J lost 4 bases. The germline CDR1 and CDR2 sequences are SGHVS and FNYEAQ. CDR3 size: 17 residues. CDR3 sequence reads: CASSSYSWGQGFYEQYF. CDR3 nucleotides: TGTGCCAGCAGCTCCTATAGTTGGGGACAGGGATTTTACGAGCAGTACTTC.

In this sample, this clonotype turned up a few times. V gene TRBV7-8 combines with J gene TRBJ2-3, with TRBD2 identical over 13 bases. Trimming removed 1 base from V and 0 bases from J; junction bases left unmatched: 10. CDR1 and CDR2 from the germline V gene are SGHVS and FQNEAQ. The CDR3 length is 20 residues. CDR3 in amino acids: CASSLVRRTSGGKSTDTQYF. The CDR3 region has the DNA TGTGCCAGCAGCTTAGTTCGTCGGACTAGCGGGGGAAAGAGCACAGATACGCAGTATTTT.

This clonotype was detected only a few times. The J gene is TRBJ1-2, the V gene TRBV12-3 or TRBV12-4, with TRBD1 identical over 7 bases. J was trimmed by 8 bases and V by 4 bases; bases with no gene match: 13. The CDR3 sequence is 15 residues long. For the CDR3, the DNA is TGTGCCAGCAGTTCAGGGAGACAGACAGGGCGCGGCTACACCTTC. Translation: CASSSGRQTGRGYTF.

In its sample, this clonotype was seen many times. V gene TRBV5-1 combines with J gene TRBJ2-2; D is unclear. CDR1 is SGHRS, CDR2 YFSETQ, per germline. The CDR3 runs 13 residues. V lost 1 base and J 5 bases, leaving 6 bases between the germline ends. CDR3 DNA: TGCGCCAGCAGCTTGTATGTTACCGGGGAGCTGTTTTTT. Encoded protein: CASSLYVTGELFF.

The chain recombines TRBV7-2 with TRBJ2-3, with 10 bases fitting TRBD1. The length of the CDR3 is 15 residues. CDR1 SGHTA and CDR2 FQGNSA come from the germline V gene. Germline trimming cut 5 bases from V and 7 bases from J; bases unmatched to any gene: 9. The CDR3 coding sequence is TGTGCCAGCAGCCACCGGACAGGGGGTACGAATACGCAGTATTTT. This gives the protein CASSHRTGGTNTQYF.

The V and J genes are TRBV6-5 and TRBJ2-7; TRBD1 agrees at 9 bases. The junction had 4 bases not matched to a gene; V was cut back by 2 bases and J by 5 bases. Germline V gives CDR1 MNHEY, CDR2 SVGAGI. The CDR3 contains 14 residues. This CDR3 is CASSYGGQGNEQYF. DNA of the CDR3: TGTGCCAGCAGTTACGGGGGACAGGGTAACGAGCAGTACTTC.